Listed below are T cell receptor beta chains from one sample, sequenced in a study of beta chain features in type 1 diabetes. The repertoire was sequenced with immunoSEQ multiplex PCR; TCRdb's copy has only in-frame clones and lacks some. The sample lists 95,000 to 110,000 clones, 25% to 30% occurring once. The sample was central memory CD4+ T cells from blood. All receptors derive from a woman aged 18-29 years with type 1 diabetes. The CDR3 runs from the conserved cysteine through the conserved F or W. The D gene is left open where the match is weak. Clone size is not always given. Where it is, it says once, few, many or a class for expanded clones.

cdr3_nt cdr3_aa v_call d_call j_call clone_size
TGTGCCAGCAGCCAAGTCAGGGGCCGGACCGGGGAGCTGTTTTTT CASSQVRGRTGELFF TRBV14 - TRBJ2-2 -
TGTGCCAGCAGCACCGCGGGACAGGGGTGGGAAAAACTGTTTTTT CASSTAGQGWEKLFF TRBV7-2 TRBD1 TRBJ1-4 -
TGTGCCTGGAGGGCCGATATGGACAGGCCCTACGAGCAGTACTTC CAWRADMDRPYEQYF TRBV30 TRBD1 TRBJ2-7 -
TGTGCCAGCATCCCGACTAGTCGTAGAGATACGCAGTATTTT CASIPTSRRDTQYF TRBV5-6 - TRBJ2-3 few
TGTGCCAGTAGTATAGCAGTCCAGGGGGGTTTCAATCAGCCCCAGCATTTT CASSIAVQGGFNQPQHF TRBV19 TRBD1 TRBJ1-5 few
TGCGCCAGCAGTGAAGGTGCACTCCTGAGGGGCTACACCTTC CASSEGALLRGYTF TRBV10-2 - TRBJ1-2 -
TGTGCCAGCAGCCCCGGACTAGCGGCCGTCAATGAGCAGTTCTTC CASSPGLAAVNEQFF TRBV14 TRBD2 TRBJ2-1 -
TGTGCCAGCAGTGAACTCCACACCTACAATGAGCAGTTCTTC CASSELHTYNEQFF TRBV25-1 - TRBJ2-1 -
TGTGCCAGCAATGGACAGGGCTTTAATCAGCCCCAGCATTTT CASNGQGFNQPQHF TRBV25-1 TRBD1 TRBJ1-5 -
TGTGCCAGCAGCTTGGGACAGCCTCGGGAGACCCAGTACTTC CASSLGQPRETQYF TRBV5-4 - TRBJ2-5 few
TGTGCCAGCAGCTCCAGGACAGACTCCTACGAGCAGTACTTC CASSSRTDSYEQYF TRBV5-4 - TRBJ2-7 -
TGTGCCAGCAGTTTACAGGGATATAGCAATCAGCCCCAGCATTTT CASSLQGYSNQPQHF TRBV27 - TRBJ1-5 few
TGTGCCACCACAGATTACCAAGAGACCCAGTACTTC CATTDYQETQYF TRBV6-1 - TRBJ2-5 few
TGTGCCAGCAGCTTGACTAGCGGGACCTACAATGAGCAGTTCTTC CASSLTSGTYNEQFF TRBV5-4 TRBD2 TRBJ2-1 few
TGTGCCAGCAGCGTCCGGACTAGCGGGAGGGGCACAGATACGCAGTATTTT CASSVRTSGRGTDTQYF TRBV9 TRBD2 TRBJ2-3 few
TGTGCCAGCAGCTTAGCGCGGGCTAGCGGGAGGCAAGAGACCCAGTACTTC CASSLARASGRQETQYF TRBV11-1 TRBD2 TRBJ2-5 -
TGTGCCAGCAGCCCTAGACAGGGGGCTACCACTGAAGCTTTCTTT CASSPRQGATTEAFF TRBV7-9 TRBD1 TRBJ1-1 -
TGCGCCAGCACCGCGGGACAGGGTATCGGCAATGAGCAGTTCTTC CASTAGQGIGNEQFF TRBV10-1 TRBD1 TRBJ2-1 -
TGCGCCAGCAGCCAAGGTCCGCGGGAGGGCCGTGCGGGTGGCTACACCGGGGAGCTGTTTTTT CASSQGPREGRAGGYTGELFF TRBV4-3 TRBD2 TRBJ2-2 -
TGTGCCAGCAGTGGAACTCGACAGGGGGAGGAGTATTTT CASSGTRQGEEYF TRBV2 TRBD1 TRBJ2-3 -
TGTGCCAGCAAGGACAGGGGGCAACCGGACTCCTACGAGCAGTACTTC CASKDRGQPDSYEQYF TRBV28 TRBD1 TRBJ2-7 -
TGTGCCAGCAGCGTAGCTACGGTGGGGGCCACGAACACCGGGGAGCTGTTTTTT CASSVATVGATNTGELFF TRBV9 - TRBJ2-2 -
TGCAGCGTGCCGGGACTAGCGGGACAAGAGACCCAGTACTTC CSVPGLAGQETQYF TRBV29-1 TRBD2 TRBJ2-5 -
TGTGCCAGCAGACTAAGACTAGCCAGTGAGCAGTTCTTC CASRLRLASEQFF TRBV14 TRBD2 TRBJ2-1 -
TGTGCCAGTAGACTGGAGGATTCACCCCTCCACTTT CASRLEDSPLHF TRBV19 - TRBJ1-6 -
TGTGCCAGCAGGGGGACTAGCGGGGCCCTCCTTAGGAATGAGCAATTCTTC CASRGTSGALLRNEQFF TRBV4-2 TRBD2 TRBJ2-1 -
TGTGCCAGTAGTATCGGCGGGACCGGGGAGCTGTTTTTT CASSIGGTGELFF TRBV19 - TRBJ2-2 few
TGCAGCGTTCTCCGGGACAGGGGTGTAGAAGCTTTCTTT CSVLRDRGVEAFF TRBV29-1 TRBD1 TRBJ1-1 -
TGTGCCAGCAGCGTATTTTCCTCGGGGGCGGGACAGAATGAGCAGTTCTTC CASSVFSSGAGQNEQFF TRBV9 - TRBJ2-1 few
TGTGCCAGCAGTTCCCAGGGTTACTACAATGAGCAGTTCTTC CASSSQGYYNEQFF TRBV27 - TRBJ2-1 -
TGTGCCACCAGCACCCAGACAGGGACTGAAGCTTTCTTT CATSTQTGTEAFF TRBV15 TRBD1 TRBJ1-1 few